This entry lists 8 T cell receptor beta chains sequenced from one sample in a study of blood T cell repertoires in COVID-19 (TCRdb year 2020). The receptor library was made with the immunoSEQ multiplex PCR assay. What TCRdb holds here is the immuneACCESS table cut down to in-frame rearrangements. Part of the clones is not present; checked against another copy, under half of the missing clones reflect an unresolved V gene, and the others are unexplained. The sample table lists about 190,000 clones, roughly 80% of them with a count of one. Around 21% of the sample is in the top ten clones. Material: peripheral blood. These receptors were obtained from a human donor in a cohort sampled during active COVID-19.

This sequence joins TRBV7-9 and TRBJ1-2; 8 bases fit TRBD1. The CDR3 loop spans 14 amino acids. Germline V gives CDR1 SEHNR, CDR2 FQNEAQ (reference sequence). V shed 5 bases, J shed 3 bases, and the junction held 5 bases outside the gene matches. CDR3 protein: CASSRTGNYYGYTF. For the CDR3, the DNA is TGTGCCAGCAGCAGGACAGGGAACTACTATGGCTACACCTTC.

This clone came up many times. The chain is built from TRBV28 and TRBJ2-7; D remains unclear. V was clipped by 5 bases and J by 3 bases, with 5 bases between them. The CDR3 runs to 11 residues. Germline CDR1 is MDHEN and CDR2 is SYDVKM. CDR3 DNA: TGTGCCAGCAGTCCCCACTACGAGCAGTACTTC. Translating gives CASSPHYEQYF.

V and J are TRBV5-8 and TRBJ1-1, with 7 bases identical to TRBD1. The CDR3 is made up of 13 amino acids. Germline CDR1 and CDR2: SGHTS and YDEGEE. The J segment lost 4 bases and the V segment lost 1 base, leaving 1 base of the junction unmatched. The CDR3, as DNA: TGTGCCAGCAGCTTGAACAGGGGCACTGAAGCTTTCTTT. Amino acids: CASSLNRGTEAFF.

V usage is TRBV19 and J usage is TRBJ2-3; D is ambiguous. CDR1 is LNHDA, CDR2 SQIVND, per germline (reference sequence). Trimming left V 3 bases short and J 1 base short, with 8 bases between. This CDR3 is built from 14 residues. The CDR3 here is CASSIGPGTDTQYF. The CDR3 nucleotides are TGTGCCAGTAGTATTGGCCCTGGCACAGATACGCAGTATTTT.

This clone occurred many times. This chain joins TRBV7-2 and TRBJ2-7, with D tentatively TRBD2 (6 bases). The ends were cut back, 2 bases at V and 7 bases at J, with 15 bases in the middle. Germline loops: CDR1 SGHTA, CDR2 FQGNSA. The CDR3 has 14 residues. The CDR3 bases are TGTGCCAGCAGCTTATCGCGCCCCGCGGGAGAGCAGTACTTC. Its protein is CASSLSRPAGEQYF.

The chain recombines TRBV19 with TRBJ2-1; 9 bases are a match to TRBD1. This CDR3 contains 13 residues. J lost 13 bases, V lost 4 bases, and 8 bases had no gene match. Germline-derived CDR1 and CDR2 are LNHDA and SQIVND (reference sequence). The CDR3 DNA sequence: TGTGCCAGTAGTAACCACCGGGACAGGGATCAGTTCTTC. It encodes CASSNHRDRDQFF.

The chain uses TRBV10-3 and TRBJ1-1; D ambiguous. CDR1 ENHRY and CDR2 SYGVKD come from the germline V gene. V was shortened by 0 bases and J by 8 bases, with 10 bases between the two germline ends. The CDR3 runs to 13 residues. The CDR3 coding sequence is TGTGCCATCAGTGAGTCAGCAGGCTACGAAGCTTTCTTT. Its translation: CAISESAGYEAFF.

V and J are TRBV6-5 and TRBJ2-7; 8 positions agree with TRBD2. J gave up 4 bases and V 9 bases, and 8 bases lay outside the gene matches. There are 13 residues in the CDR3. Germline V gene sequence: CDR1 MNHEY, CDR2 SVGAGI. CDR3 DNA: TGTGCCAGTCGCCGGGAGGGTGGGTACGAGCAGTACGTC. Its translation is CASRREGGYEQYV.